This TCR beta chain emerged from a study of blood T cell repertoires in COVID-19. Germline values: CDR1 MGHRA, CDR2 YSYEKL. The trim removed 1 base at V and 3 bases at J, leaving 10 bases unmatched. This CDR3 is 18 amino acids long. Clones were sequenced by immunoSEQ multiplex PCR, and TCRdb holds only the in-frame ones, with some missing. This sample carries around 170,000 clones, 70% to 90% of them seen once, and the ten largest clones take under 5%. Sequences were obtained from peripheral blood. The receptor comes from a woman aged 70-85 years with acute or convalescent COVID-19. This rearrangement joins TRBV4-1 to TRBJ2-1, with 9 bases lining up with TRBD2. The CDR3: CASSQALAGSPIYNEQFF. CDR3 nucleotides: TGCGCCAGCAGCCAAGCGCTAGCGGGATCCCCAATCTACAATGAGCAGTTCTTC.